The clone carrying this T cell receptor beta chain has just a few counts. What it recognizes is unknown. One junction end does not reproduce the germline sequence, and a read error may be involved. There were TCR beta CDR3 regions amplified from RNA transcripts. Researchers ran a first-round RT-PCR on the TCR CDR3 using the HTBI primer set. A single record per CDR3 protein comes from TCRdb applying MiXCR to the multiplex PCR reads. Here the sample spans under 550,000 distinct CDR3 sequences, approximately 14% being singletons. The CDR3 length is 14 residues. From germline, CDR1 is MNHEY and CDR2 SVGEGT. This sample was included in a study of T cells in Graves' hyperthyroidism and ophthalmopathy. The study's findings and limits: Most clonotypes that expanded in the thyroid above 0.001 also showed up in blood. Classification by a 13 V-J model distinguished ophthalmopathy from stable hyperthyroidism.

Recently diagnosed hyperthyroidism of less than 2 months' duration affected patients aged 18 to 65. Extraction of PBMCs used around 9.6 ml of fresh peripheral blood. The sample consisted of blood. The TCR comes from a woman aged 18-29 years with Graves' hyperthyroidism. The V call is TRBV6-2 or TRBV6-3, the J call TRBJ2-7; 7 bases are a match to TRBD2. The CDR3 reads CASSFLADSSEQYF. The CDR3 DNA is TGTGCCAGCAGTTTTCTAGCGGATTCCTCCGAGCAGTACTTC.